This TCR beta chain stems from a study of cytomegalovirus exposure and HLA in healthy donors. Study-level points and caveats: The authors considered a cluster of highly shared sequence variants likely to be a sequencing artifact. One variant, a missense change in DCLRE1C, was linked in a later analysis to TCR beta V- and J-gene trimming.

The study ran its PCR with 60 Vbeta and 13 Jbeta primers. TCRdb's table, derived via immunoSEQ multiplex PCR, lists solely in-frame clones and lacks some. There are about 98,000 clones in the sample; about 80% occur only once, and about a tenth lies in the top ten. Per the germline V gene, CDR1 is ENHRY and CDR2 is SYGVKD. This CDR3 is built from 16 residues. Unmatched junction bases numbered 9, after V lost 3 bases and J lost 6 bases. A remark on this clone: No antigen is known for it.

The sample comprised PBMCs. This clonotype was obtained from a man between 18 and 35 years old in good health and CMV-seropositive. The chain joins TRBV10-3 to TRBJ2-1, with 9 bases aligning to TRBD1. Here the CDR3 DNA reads TGTGCCATCAGTGAACAGGGGGCGCAGGTTGGCAATGAGCAGTTCTTC. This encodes CAISEQGAQVGNEQFF.